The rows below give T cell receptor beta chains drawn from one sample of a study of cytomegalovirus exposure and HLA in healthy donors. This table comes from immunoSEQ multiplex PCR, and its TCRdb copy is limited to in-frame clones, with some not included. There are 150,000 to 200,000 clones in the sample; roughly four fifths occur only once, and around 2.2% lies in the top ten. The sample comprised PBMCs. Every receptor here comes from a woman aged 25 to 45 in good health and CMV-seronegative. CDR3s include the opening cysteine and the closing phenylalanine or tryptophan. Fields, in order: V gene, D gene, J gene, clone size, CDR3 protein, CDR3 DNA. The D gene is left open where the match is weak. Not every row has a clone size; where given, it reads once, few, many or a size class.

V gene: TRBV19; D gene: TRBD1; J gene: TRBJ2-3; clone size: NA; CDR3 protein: CASRVSGQSEDTQYF; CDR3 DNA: TGTGCCAGTAGGGTGTCGGGACAGAGTGAAGATACGCAGTATTTT
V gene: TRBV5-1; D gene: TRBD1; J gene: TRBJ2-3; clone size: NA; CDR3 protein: CASSPGRDRGLVSTDTQYF; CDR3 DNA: TGCGCCAGCAGCCCCGGCCGGGACAGGGGGCTAGTGAGCACAGATACGCAGTATTTT
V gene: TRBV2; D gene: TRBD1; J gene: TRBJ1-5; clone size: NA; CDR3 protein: CASSGQGTGNQPQHF; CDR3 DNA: TGTGCCAGCAGTGGACAGGGGACTGGCAATCAGCCCCAGCATTTT
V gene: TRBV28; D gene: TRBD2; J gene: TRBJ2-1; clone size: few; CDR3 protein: CASSPGGGEVGEQFF; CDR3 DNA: TGTGCCAGCAGCCCCGGCGGGGGGGAGGTTGGTGAGCAGTTCTTC
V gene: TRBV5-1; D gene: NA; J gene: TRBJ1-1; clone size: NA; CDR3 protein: CASSFSLNTEAFF; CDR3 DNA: TGCGCCAGCAGCTTTAGCCTGAACACTGAAGCTTTCTTT
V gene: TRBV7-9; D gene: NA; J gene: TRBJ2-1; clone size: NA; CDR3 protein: CSSSFLGSGEQFF; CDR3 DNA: TGTTCCAGCAGCTTCCTAGGGAGCGGTGAGCAGTTCTTC
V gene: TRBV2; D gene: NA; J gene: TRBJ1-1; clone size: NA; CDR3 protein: CASSDRSGNTEAFF; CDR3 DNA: TGTGCCAGCAGTGATAGGTCAGGGAACACTGAAGCTTTCTTT
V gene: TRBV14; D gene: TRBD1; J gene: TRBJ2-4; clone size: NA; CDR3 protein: CASSQNRGGSQYF; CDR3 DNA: TGTGCCAGCAGCCAGAACAGGGGTGGCAGTCAGTACTTC
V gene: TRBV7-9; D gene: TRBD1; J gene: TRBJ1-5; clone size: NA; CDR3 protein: CSSDRGNQPQHF; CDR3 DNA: TGTTCCAGCGACAGGGGCAATCAGCCCCAGCATTTT
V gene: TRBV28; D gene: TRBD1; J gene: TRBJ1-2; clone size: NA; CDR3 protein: CASSRTGDYANYGYTF; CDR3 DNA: TGTGCCAGCAGTAGGACAGGGGACTACGCTAACTATGGCTACACCTTC
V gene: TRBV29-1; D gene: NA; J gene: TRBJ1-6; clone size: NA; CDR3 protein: CSVRLDGQESPLHF; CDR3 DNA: TGCAGCGTTCGATTGGACGGACAAGAATCACCCCTCCACTTT
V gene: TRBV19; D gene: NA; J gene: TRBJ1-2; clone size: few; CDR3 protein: CASSQTANYGYTF; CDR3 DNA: TGTGCCAGTAGTCAGACAGCTAACTATGGCTACACCTTC
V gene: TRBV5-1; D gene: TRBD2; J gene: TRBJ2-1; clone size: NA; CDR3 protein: CATSLAGPANNEQFF; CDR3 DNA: TGCGCCACCTCCCTAGCGGGCCCCGCTAACAATGAGCAGTTCTTC
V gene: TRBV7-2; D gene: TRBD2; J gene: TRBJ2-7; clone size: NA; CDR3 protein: CASSPGGKRDGSYEQYF; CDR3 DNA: TGTGCCAGCAGCCCGGGGGGGAAGCGGGACGGCTCCTACGAGCAGTACTTC
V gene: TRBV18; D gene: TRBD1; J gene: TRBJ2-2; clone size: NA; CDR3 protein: CASSLGQFSNTGELFF; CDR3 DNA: TGTGCCAGCTCACTGGGACAGTTTTCGAACACCGGGGAGCTGTTTTTT
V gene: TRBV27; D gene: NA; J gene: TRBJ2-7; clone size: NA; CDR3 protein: CASSLYQGSYEQYF; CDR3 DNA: TGTGCCAGCAGTTTATATCAGGGCTCCTACGAGCAGTACTTC
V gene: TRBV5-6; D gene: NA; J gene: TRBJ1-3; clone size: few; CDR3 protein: CASSSVGNTIYF; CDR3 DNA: TGTGCCAGCAGCTCTGTGGGAAACACCATATATTTT
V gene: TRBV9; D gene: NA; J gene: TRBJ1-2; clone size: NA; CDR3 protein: CASGGVGGYTF; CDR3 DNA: TGTGCCAGCGGGGGGGTAGGAGGCTACACCTTC
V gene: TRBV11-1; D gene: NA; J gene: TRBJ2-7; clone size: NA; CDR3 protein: CATGRGYEQYF; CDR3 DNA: TGTGCCACCGGTCGGGGATACGAGCAGTACTTC
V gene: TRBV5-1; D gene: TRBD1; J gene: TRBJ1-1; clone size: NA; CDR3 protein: CASSLYGQGQTEAFF; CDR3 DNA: TGCGCCAGCAGCTTGTATGGACAGGGTCAGACTGAAGCTTTCTTT
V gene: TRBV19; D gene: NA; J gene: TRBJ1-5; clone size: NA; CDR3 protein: CASSIRRADQPQHF; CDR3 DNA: TGTGCCAGTAGTATTAGAAGAGCCGATCAGCCCCAGCATTTT
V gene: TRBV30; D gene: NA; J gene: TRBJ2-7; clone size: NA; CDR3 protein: CAWSSSSSVREQYF; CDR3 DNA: TGTGCCTGGAGTTCGAGTAGTTCTGTGCGGGAGCAGTACTTC
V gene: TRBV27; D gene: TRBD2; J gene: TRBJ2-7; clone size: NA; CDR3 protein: CASSIAGHPYEQYF; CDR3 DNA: TGTGCCAGCAGCATAGCGGGTCACCCCTACGAGCAGTACTTC
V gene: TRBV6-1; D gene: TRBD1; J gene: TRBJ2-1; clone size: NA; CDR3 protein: CASSESLRRGQIPNEQFF; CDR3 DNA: TGTGCCAGCAGTGAAAGTCTTCGACGGGGACAGATACCCAATGAGCAGTTCTTC
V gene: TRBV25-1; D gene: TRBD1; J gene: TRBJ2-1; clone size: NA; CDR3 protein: CASSERDRYNEQFF; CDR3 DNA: TGTGCCAGCAGTGAAAGGGACAGATACAATGAGCAGTTCTTC
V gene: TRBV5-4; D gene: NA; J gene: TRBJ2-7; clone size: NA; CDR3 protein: CASRGAGSAYEQYF; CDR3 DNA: TGTGCCAGCAGGGGGGCGGGTTCGGCCTACGAGCAGTACTTC
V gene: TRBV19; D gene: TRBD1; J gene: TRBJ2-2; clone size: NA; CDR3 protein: CATPGPGQDRRELFF; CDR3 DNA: TGTGCCACCCCGGGACCAGGACAGGATAGGCGGGAGCTGTTTTTT
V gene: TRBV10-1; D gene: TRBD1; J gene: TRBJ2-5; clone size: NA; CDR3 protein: CASPTGAETQYF; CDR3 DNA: TGCGCCAGTCCAACAGGGGCAGAGACCCAGTACTTC
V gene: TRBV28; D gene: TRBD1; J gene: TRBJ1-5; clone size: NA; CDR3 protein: CASSSGQGHQPQHF; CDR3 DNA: TGTGCCAGCAGTTCCGGACAGGGACATCAGCCCCAGCATTTT
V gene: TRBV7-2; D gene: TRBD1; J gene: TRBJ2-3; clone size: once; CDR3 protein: CASSLGTGVTDTQYF; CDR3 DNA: TGTGCCAGCAGCTTAGGGACAGGGGTCACAGATACGCAGTATTTT
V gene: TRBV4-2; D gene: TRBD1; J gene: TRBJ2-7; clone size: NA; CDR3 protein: CASSHMDRGPYEQYF; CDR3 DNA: TGTGCCAGCAGTCACATGGACAGGGGGCCCTACGAGCAGTACTTC
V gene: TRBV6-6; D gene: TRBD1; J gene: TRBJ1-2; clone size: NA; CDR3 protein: CASSLTQGAWGYTF; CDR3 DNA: TGTGCCAGCAGTTTAACCCAGGGGGCCTGGGGCTACACCTTC
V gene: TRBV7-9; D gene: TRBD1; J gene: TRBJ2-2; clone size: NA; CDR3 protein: CASSLAGQVSAGELFF; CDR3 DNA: TGTGCCAGCAGCTTAGCAGGACAGGTCTCCGCTGGGGAGCTGTTTTTT
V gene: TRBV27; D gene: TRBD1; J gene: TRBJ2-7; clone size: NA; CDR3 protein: CASSFPYRGRGFEEQYF; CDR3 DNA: TGTGCCAGCAGTTTCCCATACAGGGGCCGCGGATTTGAGGAGCAGTACTTC
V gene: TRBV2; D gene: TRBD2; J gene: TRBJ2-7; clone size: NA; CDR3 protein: CASSEEEVAGGSEQYF; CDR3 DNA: TGTGCCAGCAGTGAAGAGGAAGTAGCGGGAGGGTCCGAGCAGTACTTC
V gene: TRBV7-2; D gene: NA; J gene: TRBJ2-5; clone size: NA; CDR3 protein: CASSLSGYETQYF; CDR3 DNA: TGTGCCAGCAGCTTATCAGGCTACGAGACCCAGTACTTC
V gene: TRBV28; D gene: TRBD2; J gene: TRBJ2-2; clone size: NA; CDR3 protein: CASSLFSLTSGSQSPTGELFF; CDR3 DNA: TGTGCCAGCAGTTTATTCTCCCTGACTAGCGGGAGTCAGTCACCAACCGGGGAGCTGTTTTTT
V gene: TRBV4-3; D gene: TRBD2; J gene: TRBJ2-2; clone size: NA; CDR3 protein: CASSQDLAGGRGGELFF; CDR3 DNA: TGCGCCAGCAGCCAAGATCTGGCGGGGGGGCGTGGCGGGGAGCTGTTTTTT
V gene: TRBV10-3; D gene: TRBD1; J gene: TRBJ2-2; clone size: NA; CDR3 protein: CATGQGLNTGELFF; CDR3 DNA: TGTGCCACGGGACAGGGGTTGAACACCGGGGAGCTGTTTTTT
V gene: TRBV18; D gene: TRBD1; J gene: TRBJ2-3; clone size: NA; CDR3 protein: CASSPPGQGEYF; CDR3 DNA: TGTGCCAGCTCACCACCGGGACAGGGGGAGTATTTT
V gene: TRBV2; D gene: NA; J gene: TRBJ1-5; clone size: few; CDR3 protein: CASSEGRVRSQPQHF; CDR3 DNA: TGTGCCAGCAGTGAGGGGAGGGTAAGGTCTCAGCCCCAGCATTTT
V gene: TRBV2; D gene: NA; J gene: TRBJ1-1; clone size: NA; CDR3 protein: CASSEKEQGGGEAFF; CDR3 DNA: TGTGCCAGCAGTGAAAAGGAGCAGGGAGGCGGAGAAGCTTTCTTT
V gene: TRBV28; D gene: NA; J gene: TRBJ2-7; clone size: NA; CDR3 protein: CASSLRVKSSYEQYF; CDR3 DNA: TGTGCCAGCAGTCTCCGAGTTAAGAGCTCCTACGAGCAGTACTTC
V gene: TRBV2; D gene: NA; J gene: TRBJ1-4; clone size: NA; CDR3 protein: CASRVEKLFF; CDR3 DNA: TGTGCCAGCCGCGTGGAAAAACTGTTTTTT
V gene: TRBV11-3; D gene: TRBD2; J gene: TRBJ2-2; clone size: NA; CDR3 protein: CASSFRLAGSTGELFF; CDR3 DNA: TGTGCCAGCAGCTTTCGACTAGCGGGGAGCACCGGGGAGCTGTTTTTT
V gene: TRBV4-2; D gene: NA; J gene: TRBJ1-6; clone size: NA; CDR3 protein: CASSQVQVPINSPLHF; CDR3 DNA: TGTGCCAGCAGCCAAGTACAGGTTCCAATCAATTCACCCCTCCACTTT
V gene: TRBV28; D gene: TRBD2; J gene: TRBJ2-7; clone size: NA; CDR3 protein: CASSYRTSGIYEQYF; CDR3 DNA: TGTGCCAGCAGTTACCGGACTAGCGGGATCTACGAGCAGTACTTC
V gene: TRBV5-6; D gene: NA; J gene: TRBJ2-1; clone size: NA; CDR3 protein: CASSDIYNEQFF; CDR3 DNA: TGTGCCAGCAGCGACATCTACAATGAGCAGTTCTTC
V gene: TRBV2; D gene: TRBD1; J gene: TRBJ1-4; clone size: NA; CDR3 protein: CASSVRTGLNEKLFF; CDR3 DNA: TGTGCCAGCAGTGTCCGGACAGGACTAAATGAAAAACTGTTTTTT
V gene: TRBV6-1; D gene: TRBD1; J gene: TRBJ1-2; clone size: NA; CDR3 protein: CASSEYGGGSGYTF; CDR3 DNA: TGTGCCAGCAGTGAATATGGAGGGGGCTCTGGCTACACCTTC
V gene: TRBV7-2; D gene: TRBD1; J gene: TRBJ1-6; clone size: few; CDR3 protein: CASSLAGTGYSPLHF; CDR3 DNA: TGTGCCAGCAGCTTAGCCGGGACAGGGTATTCACCCCTCCACTTT